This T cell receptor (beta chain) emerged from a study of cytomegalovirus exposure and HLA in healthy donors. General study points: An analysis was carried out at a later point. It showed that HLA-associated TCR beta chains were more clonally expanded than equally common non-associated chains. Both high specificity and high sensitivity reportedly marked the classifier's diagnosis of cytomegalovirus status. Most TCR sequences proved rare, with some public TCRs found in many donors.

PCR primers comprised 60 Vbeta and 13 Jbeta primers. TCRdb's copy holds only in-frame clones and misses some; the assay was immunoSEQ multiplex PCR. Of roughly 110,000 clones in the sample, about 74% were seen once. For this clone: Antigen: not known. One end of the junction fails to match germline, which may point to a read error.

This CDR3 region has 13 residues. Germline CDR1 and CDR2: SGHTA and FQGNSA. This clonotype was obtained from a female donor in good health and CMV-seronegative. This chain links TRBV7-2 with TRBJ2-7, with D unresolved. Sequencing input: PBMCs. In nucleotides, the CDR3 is TGTGCCAGCAGCACCTACGTAAGAACCCAAGTCATCTTC. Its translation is CASSTYVRTQVIF.